What follows are 30 T cell receptor beta chains derived from one specimen sequenced in a study of molecular identifiers for immune sequencing clone quantification. TCRdb reprocessed the PCR reads via MiXCR and lists one record per CDR3 protein. Of roughly 93,000 distinct CDR3 sequences in the sample, 25% are singletons; the top ten hold approximately 0.78%. Sequenced input: naive CD8+ T cells from blood, with Jurkat cell RNA spiked in. Subset specified: FACS-sorted CD8+CD4-CCR7+CD45RA+ naive T cells. The receptors derive from a human donor in good health. Some libraries in this study had Jurkat cell RNA spiked in.

Note on this clonotype: The conserved closing phenylalanine or tryptophan is absent in this CDR3, likely reflecting a read error. The V gene is TRBV5-1, the J gene TRBJ2-7; TRBD1 matches 7 bases. Germline CDR1 and CDR2: SGHRS and YFSETQ. V trimming: 4 bases; J trimming: 2 bases; junction bases outside the gene matches: 3. The CDR3 is 13 amino acids. Here the CDR3 reads CASSPGQTYEQYL. CDR3 in DNA: TGCGCCAGCAGCCCGGGACAGACCTACGAGCAGTACCTC.

This clonotype occurred a few times. The chain has TRBV4-3 and TRBJ1-1; TRBD1 matches 7 bases. Germline CDR1 is LGHNA and CDR2 is YSLEER. The CDR3 spans 13 residues. V lost 3 bases and J lost 11; bases outside the gene matches: 9. The CDR3 is CASSQAMGTVAFF. The DNA for the CDR3 is TGCGCCAGCAGCCAGGCCATGGGGACAGTTGCTTTCTTT.

This clonotype came up a few times. This chain connects TRBV7-9 to TRBJ2-1, with 13 nucleotides matching TRBD2. CDR1 SEHNR and CDR2 FQNEAQ come from the germline V gene (reference sequence). The CDR3 totals 16 residues. V lost 0 bases, J lost 7 bases, and 3 bases stayed unmatched. The CDR3 protein is CASSLAWGLAGNEQFF. Here the CDR3 DNA reads TGTGCCAGCAGCTTAGCGTGGGGACTAGCGGGGAATGAGCAGTTCTTC.

This clonotype was recorded a few times. This sequence joins TRBV12-3 or TRBV12-4 and TRBJ1-2, with D tentatively TRBD1 (5 bases). Deletions cut 2 bases from V and 0 bases from J, with 13 bases between. The CDR3 sequence is 16 residues long. This chain's CDR3 is CASSLSGVGPNYGYTF. The CDR3 DNA sequence: TGTGCCAGCAGTTTATCGGGGGTCGGCCCTAACTATGGCTACACCTTC.

In its sample, this clonotype was seen a few times. CDR3 loop: CASTPGATGYVNEQFF. The CDR3 DNA reads as TGCGCCAGCACCCCGGGGGCGACAGGGTACGTCAATGAGCAGTTCTTC. This chain uses TRBV4-1 with TRBJ2-1; TRBD1 is a possible D gene (7 bases). Germline V gene data show CDR1 as MGHRA and CDR2 as YSYEKL. The CDR3 loop spans 16 amino acids. Trimming pared 7 bases from V and 6 bases from J, leaving 22 bases between.

Concerning this clonotype: This may arise from a read error, as a much more abundant clone is one base away. The V call is TRBV6-2 or TRBV6-3, the J call TRBJ1-1; 7 bases line up with TRBD1. The CDR3 totals 15 residues. Per the germline V gene, CDR1 is MNHEY and CDR2 is SVGEGT. CDR3 in DNA: TGTGCCAGCAGTTACTTTGAACAGGGGCGTACTGTAGCTTTCTTT. Residues: CASSYFEQGRTVAFF.

At least ten counts were recorded for this clonotype. Here the CDR3 DNA reads TGCGCCAGCAGCCAAGATTGGACAGGGCAGAACACTGAAGCTTTCTTT. It translates to CASSQDWTGQNTEAFF. V and J are TRBV4-3 and TRBJ1-1, with 8 bases lining up with TRBD1. Germline assignment: CDR1 LGHNA and CDR2 YSLEER. The V and J ends lost 0 bases and 1 base, in that order; junction bases with no gene match: 4. The CDR3 runs to 16 residues.

This clonotype has just a few counts. This chain links TRBV11-2 with TRBJ2-2, with a weak D call TRBD1 (5 bases). Germline V gene data show CDR1 as SGHAT and CDR2 as FQNNGV. The CDR3 covers 14 residues. The V end was cut by 5 bases, the J end by 7 bases, with 14 bases between. Written as DNA, the CDR3 is TGTGCCAGCAGCCAGGGCCAGGGAAGCGGGGAGCTGTTTTTT. Protein product: CASSQGQGSGELFF.

This clonotype showed up many times. This chain connects TRBV7-9 to TRBJ2-7; D possibly corresponds to TRBD2 (6 bases). The germline V gene has CDR1 SEHNR and CDR2 FQNEAQ (reference sequence). The V and J ends lost 7 bases and 12 bases respectively, with 19 bases between them. The CDR3 has 12 amino acids. CDR3 DNA: TGTGCCAGCAATGTGGGACTGGACAATCCGTACTTC. Protein sequence: CASNVGLDNPYF.

The CDR3 sequence is CASSLGGGIPEAFF. The CDR3 region has the DNA TGTGCCAGCAGTCTAGGAGGGGGGATCCCTGAAGCTTTCTTT. The chain couples TRBV12-3 or TRBV12-4 to TRBJ1-1; weak D call: TRBD1 (6 bases). The V and J ends lost 5 bases and 6 bases respectively, with 16 bases between them. This CDR3 has 14 residues.

This clonotype came up a few times. J is TRBJ2-7 and V is TRBV27, with TRBD1 identical over 9 bases. The CDR3 is 15 amino acids. From germline, CDR1 is MNHEY and CDR2 SMNVEV (reference sequence). V shed 5 bases, J shed 5 bases, and the junction held 10 bases outside the gene matches. The CDR3 sequence: CASSPGTGTRDEQYF. CDR3 DNA sequence: TGTGCCAGCAGTCCGGGGACAGGGACAAGGGACGAGCAGTACTTC.

A note on this clonotype: A read error may produce the germline difference seen at one junction end. The V and J genes are TRBV19 and TRBJ2-2; 9 bases align to TRBD2. Germline V gives CDR1 LNHDA, CDR2 SQIVND (reference sequence). The CDR3 consists of 16 residues. For the CDR3, the DNA is TGTGCCAGTAAAGGCGTAGCGGGAGCGGACACCCGGGAGCTGTTTTTT. It is translated as CASKGVAGADTRELFF.

This clonotype has a count of ten or more. This chain uses TRBV28 with TRBJ2-1; tentative D call: TRBD2 (6 bases). V dropped 7 bases and J dropped 9 bases, with 19 bases sitting between them. The CDR3 consists of 14 residues. The V gene's germline CDR1 is MDHEN and CDR2 SYDVKM. In DNA form, the CDR3 reads TGTGCCAGCATCGGTTGGGGGGAGGAGGGTGAGCAGTTCTTC. As protein: CASIGWGEEGEQFF. The full variable domain, completed using reference TRBV28 and TRBJ2-1, is DVKVTQSSRYLVKRTGEKVFLECVQDMDHENMFWYRQDPGLGLRLIYFSYDVKMKEKGDIPEGYSVSREKKERFSLILESASTNQTSMYLCASIGWGEEGEQFFGPGTRLTVL.

This clonotype showed up many times. J is TRBJ2-3 and V is TRBV29-1; 7 bases match TRBD1. The V gene's germline CDR1 is SQVTM and CDR2 ANQGSEA. The CDR3 sequence is 13 residues long. V lost 1 base to trimming and J lost 14 bases; unmatched junction nucleotides: 12. The CDR3 region is CSVEGQGYTPGYF. CDR3 coding DNA: TGCAGCGTTGAAGGACAGGGTTACACCCCGGGGTATTTT.

The V and J genes are TRBV27 and TRBJ2-3; TRBD2 might be the D (6 bases). The V and J ends lost 2 bases and 6 bases respectively, with 12 bases between them. The germline gives CDR1 MNHEY, CDR2 SMNVEV (reference sequence). The CDR3 is made up of 14 amino acids. CDR3 in amino acids: CASSLLAPSDTQYF. CDR3 coding DNA: TGTGCCAGCAGTTTACTAGCGCCGTCCGATACGCAGTATTTT.

Only a few counts were recorded for this clonotype. The V gene is TRBV12-3 or TRBV12-4, the J gene TRBJ2-7; D unclear. The CDR3 runs to 13 residues. V lost 6 bases, J lost 3 bases, and 12 bases lay in between. The CDR3 loop is CASRTGTGYEQYF. In DNA form, the CDR3 reads TGTGCCAGCAGAACGGGCACTGGCTACGAGCAGTACTTC.

As to this clonotype: Possible read error: a much larger clone is one base away. The chain employs TRBV7-9 and TRBJ2-7; D is possibly TRBD1 or TRBD2 (5 bases each). The CDR3 has 15 residues. Trimming took off 3 bases at V and 0 bases at J, with 12 bases between the two ends. Germline-derived CDR1 and CDR2 are SEHNR and FQNEAQ (reference sequence). In nucleotides, the CDR3 is TGTGCCAGCAGCTTGGACGGGGCCAGCTCCTACGAGCAGTACTTC. The encoded protein is CASSLDGASSYEQYF.

This clonotype was seen at least ten times. The chain combines TRBV7-6 with TRBJ2-6, with a tentative D call TRBD2 (5 bases). The CDR3 runs 16 residues. Per germline, CDR1 SGHVS and CDR2 FNYEAQ. Between the trimmed V and J ends, which lost 1 base and 9 bases, there was a span of 16 bases. The DNA for the CDR3 is TGTGCCAGCAGCTTAGAGGTGTCCGGAGGTGGCAACGTCCTGACTTTC. It translates to CASSLEVSGGGNVLTF.

In this sample, this clonotype turned up a few times. This chain joins TRBV4-3 and TRBJ2-5, with 10 bases that match TRBD2. The CDR3 has 15 residues. Per the germline V gene, CDR1 is LGHNA and CDR2 is YSLEER. V dropped 3 bases and J dropped 5; count of bases not matched to a gene: 6. The CDR3 DNA reads TGCGCCAGCAGCCAGTCGGGACTAGCGACCGAGACCCAGTACTTC. This translates into CASSQSGLATETQYF.

Only a few counts were recorded for this clonotype. The gene calls are TRBV7-2 and TRBJ2-7; 9 bases are shared with TRBD1. The V and J ends lost 3 bases and 0 bases, in that order; junction bases with no gene match: 3. CDR3 length: 15 amino acids. In germline, CDR1 is SGHTA, CDR2 FQGNSA. The CDR3 spells CASSLGQGLSYEQYF. In DNA, the CDR3 is TGTGCCAGCAGCTTGGGACAGGGTCTCTCCTACGAGCAGTACTTC. Filled out from reference TRBV7-2 and TRBJ2-7, the complete variable domain reads GAGVSQSPSNKVTEKGKDVELRCDPISGHTALYWYRQSLGQGLEFLIYFQGNSAPDKSGLPSDRFSAERTGGSVSTLTIQRTQQEDSAVYLCASSLGQGLSYEQYFGPGTRLTVT.

This clonotype was seen more than once but under ten times. The chain joins TRBV30 to TRBJ2-7; D is uncertain. The CDR3 covers 14 residues. V lost 5 bases, J lost 0 bases, and 14 bases lay in between. Per the germline V gene, CDR1 is GTSNPN and CDR2 is SVGIG (reference sequence). CDR3 sequence (DNA): TGTGCCTGGGAAGGTCCTTCGAGCTCCTACGAGCAGTACTTC. Translated, it gives CAWEGPSSSYEQYF.

V usage is TRBV6-5 and J usage is TRBJ2-1, with 7 bases aligning to TRBD1. The CDR3 extends over 15 amino acids. From germline, CDR1 is MNHEY and CDR2 SVGAGI. With V trimmed by 2 bases and J by 4 bases, 5 bases remained unmatched. CDR3 nucleotides: TGTGCCAGCAGTTACGAGGGACAGTCATACAATGAGCAGTTCTTC. This encodes CASSYEGQSYNEQFF.

The chain is built from TRBV19 and TRBJ2-7; 10 bases match TRBD1. Germline CDR1 and CDR2: LNHDA and SQIVND (reference sequence). This CDR3 comprises 14 residues. Unmatched junction bases numbered 4, after V lost 5 bases and J lost 3 bases. In DNA, the CDR3 is TGTGCCAGTAGTCACCGGGACAGGGGCTACGAGCAGTACTTC. Protein product: CASSHRDRGYEQYF.

In the case of this clonotype: One junction end does not reproduce the germline sequence, and a read error may be involved. The chain links TRBV27 to TRBJ1-4; 10 positions match TRBD1. The germline V gene has CDR1 MNHEY and CDR2 SMNVEV (reference sequence). The CDR3 totals 15 residues. This CDR3 reads CASSFLGTGDEKLLF. CDR3 sequence (DNA): TGTGCCAGCAGTTTTTTAGGGACAGGGGATGAAAAACTGTTATTT.

This clonotype has a count of ten or more. The gene calls are TRBV7-9 and TRBJ2-6, with 8 bases aligning to TRBD2. This CDR3 comprises 16 residues. Germline V CDR1 and CDR2: SEHNR, FQNEAQ (reference sequence). J was trimmed by 4 bases and V by 5 bases; bases with no gene match: 7. As DNA, the CDR3 is TGTGCCAGCAGCCGACCTAGCGGGTCCGGGGCCAACGTCCTGACTTTC. Its translation: CASSRPSGSGANVLTF.

This rearrangement joins TRBV29-1 to TRBJ2-3, with 16 nucleotides matching TRBD2. With 7 bases clipped from V and 1 base from J, the junction kept 8 bases outside the gene matches. CDR3 length: 17 amino acids. Germline V lookup: CDR1 SQVTM, CDR2 ANQGSEA. Here the CDR3 reads CSAEGLAGGWGTDTQYF. For the CDR3, the DNA is TGCAGCGCCGAGGGACTAGCGGGAGGGTGGGGCACAGATACGCAGTATTTT.

This clonotype occurred once. V usage is TRBV6-2 or TRBV6-3 and J usage is TRBJ2-5, with D perhaps TRBD2 (5 bases). Trimming cost V 2 bases and J 2 bases, with 12 bases left between them. This CDR3 is built from 15 residues. Germline V gene lookup returns CDR1 MNHEY and CDR2 SVGEGT. The CDR3 sequence: CASSYTIREQETQYF. CDR3 DNA sequence: TGTGCCAGCAGTTACACGATCCGGGAACAAGAGACCCAGTACTTC.

This clonotype was counted a few times. This rearrangement joins TRBV27 to TRBJ2-2; TRBD2 aligns across 10 bases. This CDR3 is 14 amino acids long. The V gene end was trimmed by 3 bases and the J gene end by 7 bases; junction bases not matched to a gene: 2. CDR1 is MNHEY and CDR2 is SMNVEV in the germline V gene (reference sequence). The CDR3 coding sequence is TGTGCCAGCAGTTTGGGGACTAGCGTCGGGGAGCTGTTTTTT. Protein: CASSLGTSVGELFF.

This rearrangement joins TRBV6-2 or TRBV6-3 to TRBJ2-3; 8 nucleotides agree with TRBD2. Germline V gene sequence: CDR1 MNHEY, CDR2 SVGEGT. The CDR3 loop spans 16 amino acids. V was pared by 6 bases and J by 4 bases, with 12 bases of the junction left unmatched. CDR3 sequence reads: CASSPSGTRFSDTQYF. The CDR3, as DNA: TGTGCCAGCAGCCCGAGCGGGACTAGATTTTCAGATACGCAGTATTTT.

The chain has TRBV7-2 and TRBJ2-7; D unclear. The CDR3 has 14 amino acids. V was pared by 3 bases and J by 2 bases, with 11 bases between. Germline V gene lookup returns CDR1 SGHTA and CDR2 FQGNSA. CDR3 sequence reads: CASSFGTATYEQYF. The CDR3 DNA reads as TGTGCCAGCAGCTTTGGTACAGCCACCTACGAGCAGTACTTC.